The source of this T cell receptor (beta chain) is a study of cytomegalovirus exposure and HLA in healthy donors. Study details: Membership in the Caucasian-associated ancestry cluster was found for 81% of 300 to 500 genotyped donors. Regarding the study as a whole: In the analysis, some V segments, TRBV6-2 and TRBV6-3 included, were excluded as indistinguishable. One variant, a missense change in DCLRE1C, was linked in a later analysis to TCR beta V- and J-gene trimming. A later analysis found most CMV-associated TCR beta chains apparently HLA-restricted.

The PCR used 60 Vbeta and 13 Jbeta primers. Here immunoSEQ multiplex PCR was the method, and the copy in TCRdb shows in-frame clones only, minus some. The table has over 100,000 clones, more than 65% seen once. The germline V and J ends were trimmed by 4 bases and 2 bases, with 12 bases remaining between them. The length of the CDR3 is 14 residues. Comment on this clone: The antigen is not known.

This chain uses TRBV23-1 with TRBJ2-7, with a possible D match to TRBD1 (8 bases). TRBV23-1 is labeled an ORF, and its function is uncertain. This clonotype was obtained from a male donor in good health and CMV-seropositive. Sequencing was carried out using PBMCs. The CDR3 bases are TGCGCCAGCAGTCGAGCGGGACAGGCCTACGAGCAGTACTTC. Amino acid sequence: CASSRAGQAYEQYF.